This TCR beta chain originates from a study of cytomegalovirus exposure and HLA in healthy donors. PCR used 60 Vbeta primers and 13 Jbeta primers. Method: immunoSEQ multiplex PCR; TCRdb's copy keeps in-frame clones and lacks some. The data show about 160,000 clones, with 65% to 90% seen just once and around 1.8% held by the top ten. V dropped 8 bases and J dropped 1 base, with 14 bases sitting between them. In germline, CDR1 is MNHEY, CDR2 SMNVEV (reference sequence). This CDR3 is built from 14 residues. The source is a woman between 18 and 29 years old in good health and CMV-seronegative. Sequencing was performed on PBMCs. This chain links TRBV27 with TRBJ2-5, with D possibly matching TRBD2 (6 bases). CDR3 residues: CASLNREIQETQYF. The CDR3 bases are TGTGCCAGCCTAAATCGGGAGATCCAAGAGACCCAGTACTTC.